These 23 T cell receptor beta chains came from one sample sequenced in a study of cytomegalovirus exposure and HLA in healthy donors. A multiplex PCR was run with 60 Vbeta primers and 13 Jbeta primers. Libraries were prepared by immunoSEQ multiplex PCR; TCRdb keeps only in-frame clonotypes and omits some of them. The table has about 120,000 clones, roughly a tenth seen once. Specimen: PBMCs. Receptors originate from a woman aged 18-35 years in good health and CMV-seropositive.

The CDR3 spells CASAKDRVVTETQYF. In DNA, the CDR3 is TGTGCTAGTGCCAAGGACAGGGTCGTAACAGAGACCCAGTACTTC. V and J are TRBV12-5 and TRBJ2-5; 8 nucleotides agree with TRBD1. The CDR3 sequence is 15 residues long. V gave up 7 bases and J gave up 4 bases; unmatched junction bases: 11. The V gene's germline CDR1 is LGHNT and CDR2 FRNRAP.

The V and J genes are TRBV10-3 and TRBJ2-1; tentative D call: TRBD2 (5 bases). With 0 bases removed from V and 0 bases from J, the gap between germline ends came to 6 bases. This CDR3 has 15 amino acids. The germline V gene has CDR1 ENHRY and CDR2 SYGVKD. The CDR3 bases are TGTGCCATCAGTGAGTCGAGCGGCTCCTACAATGAGCAGTTCTTC. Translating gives CAISESSGSYNEQFF.

CDR3 DNA sequence: TGTGCCAGCAGTTACCTGGCGGCTAATGAAAAACTGTTTTTT. Its translation is CASSYLAANEKLFF. The V gene is TRBV27, the J gene TRBJ1-4; D is unresolved. With 4 bases removed from V and 3 bases from J, the gap between germline ends came to 9 bases. The CDR3 is made up of 14 amino acids. The germline V gene has CDR1 MNHEY and CDR2 SMNVEV (reference sequence).

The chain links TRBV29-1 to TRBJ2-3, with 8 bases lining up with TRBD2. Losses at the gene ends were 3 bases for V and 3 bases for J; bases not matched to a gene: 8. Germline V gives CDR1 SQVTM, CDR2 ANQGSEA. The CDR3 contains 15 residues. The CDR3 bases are TGCAGCGTTGATGGGGCTAGCGGGCTTACAGATACGCAGTATTTT. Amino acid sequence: CSVDGASGLTDTQYF.

CDR3 residues: CASTRRAGGLYEQYF. The CDR3 nucleotides read TGTGCCAGCACCCGTCGGGCAGGGGGCCTTTACGAGCAGTACTTC. The chain combines TRBV27 with TRBJ2-7; 8 bases line up with TRBD1. CDR3 length: 15 residues. Trimming cost V 7 bases and J 4 bases; bases outside gene matches: 12. Germline CDR1 and CDR2: MNHEY and SMNVEV (reference sequence).

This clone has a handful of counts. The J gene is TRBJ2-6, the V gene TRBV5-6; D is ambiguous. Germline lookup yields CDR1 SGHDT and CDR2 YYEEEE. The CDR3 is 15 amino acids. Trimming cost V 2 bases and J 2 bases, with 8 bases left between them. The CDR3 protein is CASSLGGAGANVLTF. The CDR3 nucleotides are TGTGCCAGCAGCTTAGGCGGAGCTGGGGCCAACGTCCTGACTTTC. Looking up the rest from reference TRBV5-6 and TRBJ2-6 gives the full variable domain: DAGVTQSPTHLIKTRGQQVTLRCSPKSGHDTVSWYQQALGQGPQFIFQYYEEEERQRGNFPDRFSGHQFPNYSSELNVNALLLGDSALYLCASSLGGAGANVLTFGAGSRLTVL.

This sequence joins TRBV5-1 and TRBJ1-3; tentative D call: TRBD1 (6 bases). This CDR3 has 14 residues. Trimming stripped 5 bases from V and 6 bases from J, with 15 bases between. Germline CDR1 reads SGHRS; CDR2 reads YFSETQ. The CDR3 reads CASRLSGVENTIYF. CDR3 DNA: TGCGCCAGCAGGTTATCAGGGGTGGAAAACACCATATATTTT.

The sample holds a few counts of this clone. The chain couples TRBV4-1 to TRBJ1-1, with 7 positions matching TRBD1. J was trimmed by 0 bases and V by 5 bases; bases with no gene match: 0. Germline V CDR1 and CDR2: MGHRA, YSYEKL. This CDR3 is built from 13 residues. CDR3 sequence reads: CASSGTVNTEAFF. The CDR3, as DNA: TGCGCCAGCAGCGGGACAGTGAACACTGAAGCTTTCTTT.

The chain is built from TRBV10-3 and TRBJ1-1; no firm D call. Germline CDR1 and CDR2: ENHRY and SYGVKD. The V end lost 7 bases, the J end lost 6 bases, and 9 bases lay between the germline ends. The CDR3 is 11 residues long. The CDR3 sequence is CAIMINSEAFF. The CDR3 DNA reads TGTGCCATCATGATAAACTCTGAAGCTTTCTTT.

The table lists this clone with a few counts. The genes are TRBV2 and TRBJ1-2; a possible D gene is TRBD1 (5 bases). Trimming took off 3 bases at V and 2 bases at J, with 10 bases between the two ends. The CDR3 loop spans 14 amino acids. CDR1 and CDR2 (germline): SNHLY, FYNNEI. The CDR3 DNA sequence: TGTGCCAGCAGTGACCAGGGTTTGAACTATGGCTACACCTTC. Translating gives CASSDQGLNYGYTF.

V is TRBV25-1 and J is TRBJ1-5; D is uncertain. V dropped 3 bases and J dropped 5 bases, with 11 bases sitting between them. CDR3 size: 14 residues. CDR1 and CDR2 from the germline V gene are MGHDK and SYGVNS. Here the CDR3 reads CASSESGFYQPQHF. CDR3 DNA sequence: TGTGCCAGCAGTGAGTCAGGATTTTATCAGCCCCAGCATTTT.

This chain's CDR3 is CASSTGQDNQPQHF. The CDR3 region has the DNA TGTGCCAGTAGTACCGGACAGGACAATCAGCCCCAGCATTTT. The chain has TRBV19 and TRBJ1-5, with TRBD1 matching 7 bases. The CDR3 contains 14 residues. The germline gives CDR1 LNHDA, CDR2 SQIVND (reference sequence). The V gene end was trimmed by 4 bases and the J gene end by 3 bases; junction bases not matched to a gene: 3. Together with reference TRBV19 and TRBJ1-5, the CDR3 gives the full variable domain: DGGITQSPKYLFRKEGQNVTLSCEQNLNHDAMYWYRQDPGQGLRLIYYSQIVNDFQKGDIAEGYSVSREKKESFPLTVTSAQKNPTAFYLCASSTGQDNQPQHFGDGTRLSIL.

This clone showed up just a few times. CDR3 DNA: TGTGCCAGCAGTGAACAGGTTGGGGCAGGGGGCCAGCAGTACTTC. Encoded protein: CASSEQVGAGGQQYF. This chain connects TRBV6-1 to TRBJ2-7; TRBD1 agrees at 8 bases. Germline V lookup: CDR1 MNHNS, CDR2 SASEGT. J gave up 8 bases and V 2 bases, and 11 bases lay outside the gene matches. The CDR3 loop spans 15 amino acids.

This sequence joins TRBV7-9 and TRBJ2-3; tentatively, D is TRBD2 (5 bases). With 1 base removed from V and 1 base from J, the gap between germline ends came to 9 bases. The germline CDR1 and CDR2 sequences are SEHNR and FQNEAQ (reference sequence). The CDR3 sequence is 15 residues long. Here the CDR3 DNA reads TGTGCCAGCAGCTTAGGGGAGTTGGGCACAGATACGCAGTATTTT. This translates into CASSLGELGTDTQYF.

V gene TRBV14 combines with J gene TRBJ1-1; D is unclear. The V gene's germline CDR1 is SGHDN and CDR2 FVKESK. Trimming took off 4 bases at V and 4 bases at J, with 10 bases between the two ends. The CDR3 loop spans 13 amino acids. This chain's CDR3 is CASSPNYPTEAFF. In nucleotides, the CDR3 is TGTGCCAGCAGCCCCAACTATCCCACTGAAGCTTTCTTT.

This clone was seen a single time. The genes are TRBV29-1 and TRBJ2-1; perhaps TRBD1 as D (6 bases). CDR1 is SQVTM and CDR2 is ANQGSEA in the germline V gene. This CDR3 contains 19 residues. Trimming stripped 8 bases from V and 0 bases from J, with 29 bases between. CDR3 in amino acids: CSFSRGTLLIKSSYNEQFF. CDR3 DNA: TGCAGCTTTTCAAGGGGGACCCTATTAATTAAGAGCTCCTACAATGAGCAGTTCTTC.

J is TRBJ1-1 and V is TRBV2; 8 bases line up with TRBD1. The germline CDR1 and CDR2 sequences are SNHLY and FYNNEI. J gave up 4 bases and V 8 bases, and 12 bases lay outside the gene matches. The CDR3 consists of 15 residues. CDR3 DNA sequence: TGTGCCAGCGCCTTGGACAGGGTTTCGAGCACTGAAGCTTTCTTT. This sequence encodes CASALDRVSSTEAFF.

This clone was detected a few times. The CDR3 DNA sequence: TGTGCCAGTAGTATAACAGGGTTGGGCTACACCTTC. Amino acids: CASSITGLGYTF. J is TRBJ1-2 and V is TRBV19, with TRBD1 as a possible D gene (6 bases). The CDR3 totals 12 residues. Germline CDR1 is LNHDA and CDR2 is SQIVND (reference sequence). The germline V and J ends were trimmed by 2 bases and 8 bases, with 9 bases remaining between them.

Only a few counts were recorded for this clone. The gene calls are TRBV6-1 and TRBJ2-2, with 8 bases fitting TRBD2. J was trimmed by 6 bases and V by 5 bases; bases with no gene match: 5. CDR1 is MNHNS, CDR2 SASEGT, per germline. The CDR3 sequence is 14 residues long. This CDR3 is CASSLPGLAGELFF. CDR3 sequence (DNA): TGTGCCAGCAGTTTACCGGGACTAGCCGGGGAGCTGTTTTTT.

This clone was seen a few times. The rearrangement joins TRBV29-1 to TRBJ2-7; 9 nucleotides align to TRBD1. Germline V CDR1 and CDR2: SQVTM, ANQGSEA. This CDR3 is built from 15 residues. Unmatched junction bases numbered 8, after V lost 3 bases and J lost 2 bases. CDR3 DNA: TGCAGCGTTGAGCTGACCGGGACAGGGCCCTACGAGCAGTACTTC. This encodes CSVELTGTGPYEQYF.

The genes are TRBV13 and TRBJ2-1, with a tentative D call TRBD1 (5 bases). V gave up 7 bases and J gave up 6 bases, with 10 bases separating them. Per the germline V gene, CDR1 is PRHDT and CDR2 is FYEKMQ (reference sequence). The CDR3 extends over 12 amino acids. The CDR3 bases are TGTGCCAGCAACCCTCAGGGCAATGAGCAGTTCTTC. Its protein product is CASNPQGNEQFF.

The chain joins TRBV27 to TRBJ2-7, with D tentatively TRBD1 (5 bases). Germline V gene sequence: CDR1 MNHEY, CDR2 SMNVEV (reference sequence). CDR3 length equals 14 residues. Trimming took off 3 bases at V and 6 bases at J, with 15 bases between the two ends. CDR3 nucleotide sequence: TGTGCCAGCAGTTTTACAACCAGGGTGTCCGAGCAGTACTTC. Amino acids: CASSFTTRVSEQYF.

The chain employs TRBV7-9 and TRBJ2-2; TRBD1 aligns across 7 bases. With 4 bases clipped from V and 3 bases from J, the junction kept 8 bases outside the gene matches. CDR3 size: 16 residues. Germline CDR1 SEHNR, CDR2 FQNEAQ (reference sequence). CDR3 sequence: CASSWTRQGYTGELFF. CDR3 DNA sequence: TGTGCCAGCAGCTGGACAAGACAGGGCTACACCGGGGAGCTGTTTTTT.